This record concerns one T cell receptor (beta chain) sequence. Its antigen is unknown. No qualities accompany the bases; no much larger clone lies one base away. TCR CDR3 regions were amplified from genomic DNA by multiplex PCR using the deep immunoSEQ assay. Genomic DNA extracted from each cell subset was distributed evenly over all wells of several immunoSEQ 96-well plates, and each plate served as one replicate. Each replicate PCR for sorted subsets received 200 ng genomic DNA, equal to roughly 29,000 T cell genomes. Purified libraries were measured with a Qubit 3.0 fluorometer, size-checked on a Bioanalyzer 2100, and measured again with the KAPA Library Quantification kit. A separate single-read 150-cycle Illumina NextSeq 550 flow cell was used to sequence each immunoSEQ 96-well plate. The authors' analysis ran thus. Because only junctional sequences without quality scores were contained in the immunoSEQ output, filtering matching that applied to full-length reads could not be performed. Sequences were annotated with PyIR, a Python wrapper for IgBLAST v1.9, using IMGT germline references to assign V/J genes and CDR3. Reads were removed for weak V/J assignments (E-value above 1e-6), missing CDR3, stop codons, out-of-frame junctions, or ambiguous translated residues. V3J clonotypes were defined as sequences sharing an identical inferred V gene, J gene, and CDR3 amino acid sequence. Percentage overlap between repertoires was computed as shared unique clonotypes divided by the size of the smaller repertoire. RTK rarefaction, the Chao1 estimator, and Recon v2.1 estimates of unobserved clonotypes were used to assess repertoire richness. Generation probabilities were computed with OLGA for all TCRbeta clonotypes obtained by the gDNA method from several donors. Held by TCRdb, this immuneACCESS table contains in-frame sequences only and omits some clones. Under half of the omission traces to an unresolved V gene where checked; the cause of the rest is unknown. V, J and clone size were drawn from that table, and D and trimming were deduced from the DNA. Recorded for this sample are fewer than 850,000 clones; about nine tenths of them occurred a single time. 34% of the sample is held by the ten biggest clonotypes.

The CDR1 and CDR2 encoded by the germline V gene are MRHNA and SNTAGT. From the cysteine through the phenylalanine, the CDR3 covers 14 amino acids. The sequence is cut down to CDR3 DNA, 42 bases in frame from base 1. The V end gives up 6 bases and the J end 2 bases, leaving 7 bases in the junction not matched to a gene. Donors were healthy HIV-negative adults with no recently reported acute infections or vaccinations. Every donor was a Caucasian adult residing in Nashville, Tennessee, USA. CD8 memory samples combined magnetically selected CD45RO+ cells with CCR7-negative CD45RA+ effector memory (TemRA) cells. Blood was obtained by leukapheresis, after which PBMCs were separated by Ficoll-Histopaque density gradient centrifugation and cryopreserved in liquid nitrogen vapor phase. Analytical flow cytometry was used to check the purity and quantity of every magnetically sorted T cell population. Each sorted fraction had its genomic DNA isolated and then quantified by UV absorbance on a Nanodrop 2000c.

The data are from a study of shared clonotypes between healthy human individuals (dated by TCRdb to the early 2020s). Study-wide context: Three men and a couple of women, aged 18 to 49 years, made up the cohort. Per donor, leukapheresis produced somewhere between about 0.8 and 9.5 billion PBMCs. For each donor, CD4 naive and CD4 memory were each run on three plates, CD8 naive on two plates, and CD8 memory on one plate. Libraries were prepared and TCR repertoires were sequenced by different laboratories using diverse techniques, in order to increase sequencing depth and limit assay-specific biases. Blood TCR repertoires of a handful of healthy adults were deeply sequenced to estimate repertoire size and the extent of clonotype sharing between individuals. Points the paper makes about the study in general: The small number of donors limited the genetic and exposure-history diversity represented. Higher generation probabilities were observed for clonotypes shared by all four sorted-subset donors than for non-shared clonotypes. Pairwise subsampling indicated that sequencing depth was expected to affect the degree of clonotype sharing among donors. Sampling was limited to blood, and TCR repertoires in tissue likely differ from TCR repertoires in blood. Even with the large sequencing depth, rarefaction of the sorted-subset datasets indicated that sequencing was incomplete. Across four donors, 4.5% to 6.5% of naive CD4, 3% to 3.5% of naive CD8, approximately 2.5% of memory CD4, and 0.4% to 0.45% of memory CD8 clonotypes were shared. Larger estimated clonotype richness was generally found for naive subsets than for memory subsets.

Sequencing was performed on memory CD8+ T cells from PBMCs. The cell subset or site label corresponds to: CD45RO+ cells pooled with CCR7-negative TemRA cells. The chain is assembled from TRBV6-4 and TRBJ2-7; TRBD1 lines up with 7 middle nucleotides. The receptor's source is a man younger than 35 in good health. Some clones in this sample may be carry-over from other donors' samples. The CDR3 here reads CASRSGQVPYEQYF. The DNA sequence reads TGTGCCAGCAGGTCAGGACAGGTCCCCTACGAGCAGTACTTC.